The present T cell receptor (beta chain) was sequenced within a study of T cell responses to AZD1222 COVID-19 vaccine. Comments on this clone: What it binds is unknown.

The CDR3 is 13 residues long. Germline loops: CDR1 GTSNPN, CDR2 SVGIG (reference sequence). With 7 bases removed from V and 2 bases from J, the gap between germline ends came to 14 bases. It was second doses at about 4 or about 12 weeks that were pooled. Whole-study findings and limits: Only after the peak T cell response were repertoires sampled.

Libraries were prepared by immunoSEQ multiplex PCR; TCRdb keeps only in-frame clonotypes and omits some of them. The data show around 150,000 clones, with around 90% seen just once and approximately 1.2% held by the top ten. The chain combines TRBV30 with TRBJ1-2, with unresolved D. The receptor's source is an adult who received the AZD1222 COVID-19 vaccine. The sequencing here drew on peripheral blood, taken 28 days after the second AZD1222 dose. Here the CDR3 DNA reads TGTGCCTCCTCGCTCCCGACGAACTATGGCTACACCTTC. Its protein product is CASSLPTNYGYTF.